The next 8 T cell receptor beta chains were all read from a single sample in a study of T cells in Graves' hyperthyroidism and ophthalmopathy. There were TCR beta CDR3 regions amplified from RNA transcripts. First-round RT-PCR targeting the TCR CDR3 was performed with the HTBI primer set. TCRdb re-derived calls from the multiplex PCR reads in MiXCR, one entry per CDR3 protein. This table holds about 480,000 distinct CDR3 sequences, 13% to 15% found once. The sequenced sample consisted of blood. These receptors came from a woman aged 18-30 years with Graves' hyperthyroidism.

About this clonotype: A read error may explain this, as a much larger clone is one base away. This chain joins TRBV9 and TRBJ1-1; 10 bases fit TRBD1. Germline assignment: CDR1 SGDLS and CDR2 YYNGEE. The CDR3 consists of 15 residues. As DNA, the CDR3 is TGTGTCAGCAGCGTAACGTCCGGGACAGGGGTTGAAGCTTTCTTT. It specifies CVSSVTSGTGVEAFF.

A word on this clonotype: With a much larger clone just one base away, this may be a read error. The rearrangement links TRBV19 to TRBJ2-7; D not resolved. Per the germline V gene, CDR1 is LNHDA and CDR2 is SQIVND (reference sequence). V lost 9 bases, J lost 0 bases, and 18 bases lay in between. The length of the CDR3 is 15 residues. The CDR3 DNA follows: TGTGCCAGCCCTCAGCCCCAAAAAGGCTCCTACGAGCAGTACTTC. Residues: CASPQPQKGSYEQYF.

At least ten counts were recorded for this clonotype. The chain combines TRBV6-1 with TRBJ2-3, with D tentatively TRBD2 (5 bases). Trimming stripped 5 bases from V and 0 bases from J, with 12 bases between. The CDR3 sequence is 15 residues long. From germline, CDR1 is MNHNS and CDR2 SASEGT. The CDR3 DNA reads as TGTGCCAGCAGTTGGAGCGGAACTAGCACAGATACGCAGTATTTT. Its translation is CASSWSGTSTDTQYF.

The sample holds a few counts of this clonotype. The chain recombines TRBV5-1 with TRBJ2-1, with a possible D match to TRBD2 (5 bases). In germline, CDR1 is SGHRS, CDR2 YFSETQ. Trimming shortened V by 4 bases and J by 4 bases, and 21 bases separated the two germline ends. The CDR3 is made up of 17 amino acids. CDR3 sequence (DNA): TGCGCCAGCAGCCCCCCCTCTTACGGGATGATTTACAATGAGCAGTTCTTC. It encodes CASSPPSYGMIYNEQFF.

The rearrangement uses TRBV19 and TRBJ2-1; D possibly uses TRBD1 or TRBD2 (5 bases each). Germline V CDR1 and CDR2: LNHDA, SQIVND (reference sequence). The ends were cut back, 7 bases at V and 2 bases at J, with 18 bases in the middle. CDR3 length: 16 amino acids. CDR3 loop: CASIARDRLPYNEQFF. In DNA form, the CDR3 reads TGTGCCAGTATCGCACGGGACCGTTTACCCTACAATGAGCAGTTCTTC. Filled out from reference TRBV19 and TRBJ2-1, the complete variable domain reads DGGITQSPKYLFRKEGQNVTLSCEQNLNHDAMYWYRQDPGQGLRLIYYSQIVNDFQKGDIAEGYSVSREKKESFPLTVTSAQKNPTAFYLCASIARDRLPYNEQFFGPGTRLTVL.

A few counts support this clonotype. V gene TRBV14 combines with J gene TRBJ2-3; no definite D call. With 3 bases removed from V and 4 bases from J, the gap between germline ends came to 11 bases. Per the germline V gene, CDR1 is SGHDN and CDR2 is FVKESK. This CDR3 is 14 amino acids long. The CDR3 coding sequence is TGTGCCAGCAGCCACCTAGAGAACCCAGATACGCAGTATTTT. This codes for CASSHLENPDTQYF.

Many counts were recorded for this clonotype. The chain uses TRBV7-9 and TRBJ2-1; 9 nucleotides match TRBD1. The V and J ends lost 8 bases and 7 bases, in that order; junction bases with no gene match: 12. The CDR3 spans 15 residues. Germline assignment: CDR1 SEHNR and CDR2 FQNEAQ (reference sequence). In DNA, the CDR3 is TGTGCCAGCTCCCCCGGACAGGGGAGTAGAAATGAGCAGTTCTTC. This codes for CASSPGQGSRNEQFF.

This clonotype was seen a handful of times. This sequence joins TRBV7-9 and TRBJ2-7, with D unclear. Per germline, CDR1 SEHNR and CDR2 FQNEAQ (reference sequence). The germline V and J ends were trimmed by 4 bases and 2 bases, with 12 bases remaining between them. This CDR3 comprises 14 residues. CDR3 in amino acids: CASSSEVNAYEQYF. The CDR3 bases are TGTGCCAGCAGCTCCGAGGTTAACGCCTACGAGCAGTACTTC.